This entry lists 8 T cell receptor beta chains sequenced from one sample in a study of Tregs in tolerant kidney transplant recipients. Assay: immunoSEQ multiplex PCR; the TCRdb copy retains only in-frame clones and omits some. In total, the table holds around 33,000 clones. Sequencing used CD8+ T cells from blood, obtained before the transplant. These receptors were taken from a human donor who received a combined kidney and bone marrow transplant.

Concerning this clone: The DNA ends 3 residues before the CDR3 does, and the rest of the CDR3 is filled in from the germline J gene. The chain is built from TRBV7-9 and TRBJ2-5; D possibly corresponds to TRBD1 (6 bases). V shed 0 bases and J shed 2 bases, with 10 bases lying between them. The CDR3 runs 15 residues. CDR1 is SEHNR, CDR2 FQNEAQ, per germline (reference sequence). The DNA read from the CDR3 is TGTGCCAGCAGCTTAGCCCCTGGACAGCAAGAGACC. This sequence encodes CASSLAPGQQET. Given in full, the CDR3 is CASSLAPGQQETQYF. Full variable domain (remainder filled in from reference TRBV7-9 and TRBJ2-5): DTGVSQNPRHKITKRGQNVTFRCDPISEHNRLYWYRQTLGQGPEFLTYFQNEAQLEKSRLLSDRFSAERPKGSFSTLEIQRTEQGDSAMYLCASSLAPGQQETQYFGPGTRLLVL.

As regards this clone: The DNA ends 3 residues before the CDR3 does, and the rest of the CDR3 is filled in from the germline J gene. This CDR3 is also generated by other DNA sequences in the sample. The chain couples TRBV5-4 to TRBJ1-1, with 9 bases identical to TRBD1. This CDR3 spans 14 amino acids. Germline CDR1 and CDR2: SGHNT and YYREEE (reference sequence). Trimming cost V 4 bases and J 1 base; bases outside gene matches: 2. The part of the CDR3 DNA that was read is TGTGCCAGCAGCCTGACAGGGGGGAACACTGAA. Its translation is CASSLTGGNTE. The entire CDR3 reads CASSLTGGNTEAFF.

Notes on this clone: The CDR3 goes on 3 residues after the read ends, and that part is filled in from the germline J gene. V gene TRBV30 combines with J gene TRBJ2-3; 8 bases agree with TRBD1. This CDR3 is 14 amino acids long. The ends lost 6 bases at V and 2 bases at J; junction bases unmatched: 7. The germline V gene has CDR1 GTSNPN and CDR2 SVGIG (reference sequence). The CDR3 is CACWTGLYTDTQYF. The covered CDR3 bases are TGTGCCTGTTGGACAGGGCTATACACAGATACG.

A word on this clone: The read falls 3 residues short of the CDR3 end, and the missing part is taken from the germline J gene. The rearrangement joins TRBV30 to TRBJ1-1; 8 bases align to TRBD1. CDR3 length: 16 residues. From germline, CDR1 is GTSNPN and CDR2 SVGIG (reference sequence). V shed 4 bases, J shed 1 base, and the junction held 11 bases outside the gene matches. The sequenced part of the CDR3 DNA is TGTGCCTGGACTTGGCAGGGGGCGGTCTGGAACACTGAA. Translating gives CAWTWQGAVWNTE. The whole CDR3 protein is CAWTWQGAVWNTEAFF. The full variable domain, with the rest looked up from reference TRBV30 and TRBJ1-1, is SQTIHQWPATLVQPVGSPLSLECTVEGTSNPNLYWYRQAAGRGLQLLFYSVGIGQISSEVPQNLSASRPQDRQFILSSKKLLLSDSGFYLCAWTWQGAVWNTEAFFGQGTRLTVV.

A note on this clone: The read ends 3 residues shy of where the CDR3 ends; the end is completed using the germline J gene. The chain links TRBV2 to TRBJ2-3; TRBD1 agrees at 9 bases. CDR1 and CDR2 (germline): SNHLY, FYNNEI. V dropped 2 bases and J dropped 2; count of bases not matched to a gene: 5. This CDR3 comprises 16 residues. This CDR3 is CASSETGGRSTDTQYF. The part of the CDR3 DNA that was read is TGTGCCAGCAGTGAAACAGGGGGCAGATCCACAGATACG.

Of note for this clone: The read ends 3 residues early relative to the CDR3; the germline J gene fills the gap. This chain joins TRBV6-2 or TRBV6-3 and TRBJ2-1; 8 bases agree with TRBD1. V was clipped by 7 bases and J by 3 bases; unmatched bases: 5. Germline values: CDR1 MNHEY, CDR2 SVGEGT. The CDR3 sequence is 14 residues long. The covered CDR3 bases are TGTGCCAGCACCCAGGGGGCGAGCTACAATGAG. The encoded protein is CASTQGASYNE. The whole CDR3 sequence reads CASTQGASYNEQFF.

As for this clone: The CDR3 end lies 3 residues beyond the end of the read and is filled in from the germline J gene. The chain uses TRBV29-1 and TRBJ2-7; the D gene is possibly TRBD1 (6 bases). The CDR3 consists of 14 residues. The germline CDR1 and CDR2 sequences are SQVTM and ANQGSEA. V lost 4 bases and J 2 bases, leaving 15 bases between the germline ends. The CDR3 reads CSVVTPTGTYEQYF. The sequenced part of the CDR3 DNA is TGCAGCGTTGTTACCCCAACAGGGACCTACGAG.

Note on this clone: Read data end 3 residues before the CDR3 end; the end is taken from the germline J gene. The chain uses TRBV5-1 and TRBJ2-1; D possibly corresponds to TRBD2 (5 bases). V was trimmed by 0 bases and J by 4 bases, leaving 11 bases between them. Germline V gene lookup returns CDR1 SGHRS and CDR2 YFSETQ. The CDR3 extends over 15 amino acids. The DNA read from the CDR3 is TGCGCCAGCAGCTTGGGGCAGTCGGGGTACAATGAG. Translating gives CASSLGQSGYNE. The full CDR3 sequence reads CASSLGQSGYNEQFF.